The source of this T cell receptor beta chain is a study of T cells in localized non-small cell lung cancer (dated by TCRdb to 2019 to 2021). Notes on the research overall: The study analyzed T cell repertoires of 200 to 300 early-stage NSCLC patients, comparing tumors and uninvolved tumor-adjacent lungs. A mean age of around 66 years was recorded for the NSCLC patients, of whom 120 to 150 were male and about a hundred were female. The cohort comprised a few hundred treatment-naïve NSCLC patients with resected, localized lung tumors. Here is what the overall study found, with its caveats: Higher T cell density in blood was associated with longer overall survival, whereas higher clonality in adjacent lung was associated with shorter survival. Because the study design was exploratory, TCR variables were selected using unadjusted p-values without false-discovery rate correction. Multi-region tumor sequencing was not performed, so intratumor heterogeneity could not be excluded. Of the top 100 tumor clones, a median of about 53 were detected in paired uninvolved adjacent lung; about 28 were also among that lung's top 100. The highest T cell clonality was observed in uninvolved tumor-adjacent lung, where clonality exceeded that of tumor, suggesting that antigenic responses were more focused in uninvolved tumor-adjacent lung.

Based on the germline V gene (reference sequence), the CDR1 and CDR2 sequences are LNHDA and SQIVND. The CDR3 measures 13 amino acids from cysteine to valine. Only the CDR3 part of the read is kept: 39 bases, read in frame from the first base. V and J are truncated by 5 bases and 10 bases respectively, leaving an intervening sequence of 18 bases. At diagnosis, tumor, uninvolved tumor-adjacent lung and peripheral blood were collected and then preserved as a mix of FFPE and fresh-frozen material. The immunoSEQ Assay was used to sequence TCR beta CDR3 regions from DNA. On the authors' methods: T cell density was computed as TCR beta template counts normalized to usable DNA estimated by amplifying housekeeping genes. The preseqR package was used to estimate richness by extrapolating to 400,000 templates for PBMC samples and to 120,000 templates for tissue samples. Clonality was defined by subtracting Pielou's evenness from one. Tissue-enriched TCRs were identified through differential abundance testing performed on productive amino-acid clonotypes, with a minimum total count of 5 and an alpha of 0.1. Repertoire overlap between compartments was quantified with the Jaccard Index and Morisita Overlap Index. TCR beta CDR3s were clustered by GLIPH together with public tetramer-defined viral CDR3s, and at least three viral sequences plus V-gene enrichment were required for viral motifs. TCRdb provides this immuneACCESS table in a form limited to in-frame rearrangements. Some clones are lacking; in checked studies, under half of them reflect an unresolved V gene, and why the rest are absent is not known. That table gives V, J and clone size, and the DNA gave D and trimming. This sample comprises roughly 1,600 clones, roughly a third of them detected only once. Together, the top ten hold approximately 12% of the sample.

Concerning this clone itself: Its antigen is currently not known. Base quality data are lacking; no much larger clone is found one base away.

The chain couples TRBV19 to TRBJ2-7; the D segment might be TRBD1 or TRBD2, since each matches 6 bases. The receptor was derived from an older male donor with stage III squamous cell lung carcinoma. The specimen comprised lung tumor tissue, sampled before any cancer treatment. The sequenced DNA is TGTGCCAGTAGTCTTTGGGGGGCGCAAGAACAGTACGTC. It specifies CASSLWGAQEQYV.